This TCR beta chain originates from a study of cytomegalovirus exposure and HLA in healthy donors. The germline gives CDR1 SGHTA, CDR2 FQGTGA. The CDR3 length is 14 residues. V lost 5 bases, J lost 8 bases, and 6 bases stayed unmatched. A note on this clone: Its antigen is still unknown.

Both 60 Vbeta primers and 13 Jbeta primers went into the PCR. Only in-frame clones appear in the TCRdb table, and some are missing; sequencing was by immunoSEQ multiplex PCR. The sample shows some 120,000 clones, approximately 78% of them seen only once. Study-wide results and caveats: CMV serostatus was the only recorded immune exposure for donors. A later analysis reported that several of the most significant clusters appeared to be linked to common viral pathogens, among them Epstein-Barr virus. The likely explanation for a cluster of highly shared sequence variants was sequencing artifact. The authors later found most CMV-associated TCR beta chains appeared HLA-restricted.

The receptor comes from a woman aged 40 to 50 in good health and CMV-seropositive. The rearrangement uses TRBV7-3 and TRBJ2-1; 10 bases align to TRBD2. Sequencing was carried out using PBMCs. The CDR3 region is CASSQSGGAHEQFF. CDR3 nucleotide sequence: TGTGCCAGCAGCCAGAGCGGGGGGGCACATGAGCAGTTCTTC.